The sequence of this T cell receptor beta chain was determined in a study of blood T cells in healthy people across ages. Study-level findings and limits: Fewer expanded clones and more diversity marked long-lived versus aged donors. Estimates based on one million T cells were treated as lower bounds.

The study recruited healthy Caucasian donors from Russia who were aged about 6 to 95. With a J-beta primer mix and a sample-barcoded 5' primer, a second PCR ran 7 to 11 cycles. TCRdb re-analysed the 5' RACE reads in MiXCR, keeping a single row per CDR3 protein. The table lists more than 650,000 distinct CDR3 sequences, roughly 24% of them singletons. A few counts support this clonotype. Its antigen is unknown. This sample also belongs to another study, concerning T cells of mothers and their children. That work contributes: Slightly higher overlap, not significant, was seen in related mother-child pairs than in unrelated pairs.

Material: blood. The TCR originated in a boy younger than 18 in good health.

CDR3 residues: CASSFGSTGQETQYF. CDR3 in DNA: TGCGCCAGCAGCTTCGGATCGACCGGGCAAGAGACCCAGTACTTC. V usage is TRBV5-1 and J usage is TRBJ2-5, with unresolved D. This CDR3 region has 15 residues. Germline values: CDR1 SGHRS, CDR2 YFSETQ. V was pared by 2 bases and J by 2 bases, with 13 bases between.